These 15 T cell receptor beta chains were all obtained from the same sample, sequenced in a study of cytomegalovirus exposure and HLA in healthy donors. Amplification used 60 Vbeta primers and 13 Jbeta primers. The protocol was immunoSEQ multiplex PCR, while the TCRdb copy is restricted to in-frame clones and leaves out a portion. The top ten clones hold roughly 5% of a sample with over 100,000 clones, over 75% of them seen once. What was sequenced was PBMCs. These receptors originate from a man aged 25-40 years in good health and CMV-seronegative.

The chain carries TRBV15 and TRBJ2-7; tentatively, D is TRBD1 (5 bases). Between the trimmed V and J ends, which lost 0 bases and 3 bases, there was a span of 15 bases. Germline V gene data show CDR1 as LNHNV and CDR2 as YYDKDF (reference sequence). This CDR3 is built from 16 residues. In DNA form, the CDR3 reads TGTGCCACCAGCAGAGACCCCACGGTAACAGGCTACGAGCAGTACTTC. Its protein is CATSRDPTVTGYEQYF.

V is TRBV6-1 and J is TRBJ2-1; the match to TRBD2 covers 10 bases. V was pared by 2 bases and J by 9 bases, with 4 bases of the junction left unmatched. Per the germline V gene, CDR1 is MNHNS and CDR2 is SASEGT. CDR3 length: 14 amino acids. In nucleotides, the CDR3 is TGTGCCAGCAGTGAACTAGCGGGAGAAGGTGAGCAGTTCTTC. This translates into CASSELAGEGEQFF.

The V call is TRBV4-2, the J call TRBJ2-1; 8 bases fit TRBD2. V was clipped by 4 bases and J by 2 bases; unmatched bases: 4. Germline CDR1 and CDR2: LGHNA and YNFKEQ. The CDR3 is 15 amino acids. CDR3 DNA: TGTGCCAGCAGCCTAGGACTAGCCCCCTACAATGAGCAGTTCTTC. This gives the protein CASSLGLAPYNEQFF.

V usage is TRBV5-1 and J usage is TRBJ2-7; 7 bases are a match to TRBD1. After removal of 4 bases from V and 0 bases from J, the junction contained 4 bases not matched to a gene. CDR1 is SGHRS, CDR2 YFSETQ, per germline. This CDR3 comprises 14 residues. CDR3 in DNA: TGCGCCAGCAGCATAAGACAGGGCTCCTACGAGCAGTACTTC. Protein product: CASSIRQGSYEQYF.

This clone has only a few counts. CDR3 residues: CASSLRGSGYGYTF. As DNA, the CDR3 is TGTGCCAGCAGCTTACGTGGCTCAGGCTATGGCTACACCTTC. This chain uses TRBV7-2 with TRBJ1-2, with D unresolved. Germline assignment: CDR1 SGHTA and CDR2 FQGNSA. V lost 2 bases and J lost 4, with 11 bases in between. CDR3 length: 14 amino acids.

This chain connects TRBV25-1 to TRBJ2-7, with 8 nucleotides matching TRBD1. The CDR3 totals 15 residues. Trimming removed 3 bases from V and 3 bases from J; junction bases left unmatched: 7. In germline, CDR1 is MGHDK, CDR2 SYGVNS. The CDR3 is CASSDSRGQDYEQYF. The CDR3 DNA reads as TGTGCCAGCAGTGATTCTCGGGGACAGGACTACGAGCAGTACTTC.

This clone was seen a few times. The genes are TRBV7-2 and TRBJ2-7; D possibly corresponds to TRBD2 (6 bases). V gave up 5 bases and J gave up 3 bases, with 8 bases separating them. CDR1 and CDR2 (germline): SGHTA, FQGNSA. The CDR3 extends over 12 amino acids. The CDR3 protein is CASSRLDYEQYF. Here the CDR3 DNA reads TGTGCCAGCAGCCGACTAGACTACGAGCAGTACTTC.

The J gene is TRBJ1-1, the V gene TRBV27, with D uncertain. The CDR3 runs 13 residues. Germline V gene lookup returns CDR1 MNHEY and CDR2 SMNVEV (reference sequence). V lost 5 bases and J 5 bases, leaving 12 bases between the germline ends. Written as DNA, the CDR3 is TGTGCCAGCAGTCCTAACGAGGCTACTGAAGCTTTCTTT. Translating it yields CASSPNEATEAFF.

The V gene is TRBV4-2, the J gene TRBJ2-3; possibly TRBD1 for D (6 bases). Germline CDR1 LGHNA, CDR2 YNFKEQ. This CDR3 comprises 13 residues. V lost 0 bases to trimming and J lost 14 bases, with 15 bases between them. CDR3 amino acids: CASSQELQGLGYF. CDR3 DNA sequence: TGTGCCAGCAGCCAAGAATTGCAGGGGTTGGGGTATTTT.

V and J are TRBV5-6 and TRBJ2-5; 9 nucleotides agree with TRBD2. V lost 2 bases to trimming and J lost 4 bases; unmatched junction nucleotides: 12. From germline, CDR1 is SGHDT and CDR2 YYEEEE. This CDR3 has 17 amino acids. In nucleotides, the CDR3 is TGTGCCAGCAGCTTATGGGTTGCGGGAGGGCCTAGAGAGACCCAGTACTTC. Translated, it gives CASSLWVAGGPRETQYF.

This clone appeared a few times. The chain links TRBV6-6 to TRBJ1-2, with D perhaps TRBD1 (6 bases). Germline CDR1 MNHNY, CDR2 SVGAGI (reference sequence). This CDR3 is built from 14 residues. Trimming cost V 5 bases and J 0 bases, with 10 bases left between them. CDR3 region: CASSRDKTNYGYTF. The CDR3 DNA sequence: TGTGCCAGCAGTAGGGACAAAACTAACTATGGCTACACCTTC.

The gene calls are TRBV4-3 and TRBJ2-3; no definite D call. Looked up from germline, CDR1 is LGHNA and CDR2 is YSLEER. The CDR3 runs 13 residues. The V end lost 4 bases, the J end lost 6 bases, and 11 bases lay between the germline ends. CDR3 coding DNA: TGCGCCAGCAGCCGGGCCTATGGGGATACGCAGTATTTT. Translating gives CASSRAYGDTQYF.

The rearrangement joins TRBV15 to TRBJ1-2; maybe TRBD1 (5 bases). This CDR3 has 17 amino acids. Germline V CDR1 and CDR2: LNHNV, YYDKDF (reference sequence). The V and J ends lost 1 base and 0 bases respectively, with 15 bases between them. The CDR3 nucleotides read TGTGCCACCAGCAGAGTTTACCTGCCAGGGCCTAACTATGGCTACACCTTC. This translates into CATSRVYLPGPNYGYTF.

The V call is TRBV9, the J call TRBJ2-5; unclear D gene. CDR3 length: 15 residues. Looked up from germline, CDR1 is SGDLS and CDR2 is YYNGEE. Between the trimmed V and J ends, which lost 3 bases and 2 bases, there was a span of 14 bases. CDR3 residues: CASSGSPSRQETQYF. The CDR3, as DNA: TGTGCCAGCAGCGGCAGCCCGTCGAGGCAAGAGACCCAGTACTTC. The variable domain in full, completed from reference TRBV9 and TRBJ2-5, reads DSGVTQTPKHLITATGQRVTLRCSPRSGDLSVYWYQQSLDQGLQFLIQYYNGEERAKGNILERFSAQQFPDLHSELNLSSLELGDSALYFCASSGSPSRQETQYFGPGTRLLVL.

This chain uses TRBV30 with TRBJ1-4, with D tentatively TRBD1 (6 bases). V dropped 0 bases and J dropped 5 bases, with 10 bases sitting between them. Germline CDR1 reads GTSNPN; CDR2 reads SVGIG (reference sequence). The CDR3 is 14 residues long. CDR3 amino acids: CAWSVDRRNEKLFF. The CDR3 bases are TGTGCCTGGAGTGTTGACAGGAGGAATGAAAAACTGTTTTTT.